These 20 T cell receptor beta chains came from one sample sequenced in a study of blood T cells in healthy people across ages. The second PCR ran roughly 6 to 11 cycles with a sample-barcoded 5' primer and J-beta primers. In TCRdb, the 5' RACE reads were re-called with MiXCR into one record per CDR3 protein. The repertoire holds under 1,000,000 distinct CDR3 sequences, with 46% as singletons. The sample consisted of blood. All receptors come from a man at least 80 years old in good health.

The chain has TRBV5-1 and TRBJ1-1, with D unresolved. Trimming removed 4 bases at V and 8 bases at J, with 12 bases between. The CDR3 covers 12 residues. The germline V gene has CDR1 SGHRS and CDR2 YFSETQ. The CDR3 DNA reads TGCGCCAGCAGCCTTCCCGCCCCCGAAGCTTTCTTT. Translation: CASSLPAPEAFF. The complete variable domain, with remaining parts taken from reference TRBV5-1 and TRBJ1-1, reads KAGVTQTPRYLIKTRGQQVTLSCSPISGHRSVSWYQQTPGQGLQFLFEYFSETQRNKGNFPGRFSGRQFSNSRSEMNVSTLELGDSALYLCASSLPAPEAFFGQGTRLTVV.

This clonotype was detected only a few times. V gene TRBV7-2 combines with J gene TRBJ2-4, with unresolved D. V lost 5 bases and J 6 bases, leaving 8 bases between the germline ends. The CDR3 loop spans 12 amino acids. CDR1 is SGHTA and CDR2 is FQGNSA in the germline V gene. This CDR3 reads CASSRPSNIQYF. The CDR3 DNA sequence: TGTGCCAGCAGCCGGCCGTCAAACATTCAGTACTTC.

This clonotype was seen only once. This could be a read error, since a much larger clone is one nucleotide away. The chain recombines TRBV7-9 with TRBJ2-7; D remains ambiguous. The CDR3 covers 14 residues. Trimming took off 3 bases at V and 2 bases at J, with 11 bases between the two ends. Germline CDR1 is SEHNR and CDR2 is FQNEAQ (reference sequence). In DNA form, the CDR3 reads TGTGCCAGCAGCTTCAGTGGGCAGGCCTACGAGCAGTACTTC. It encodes CASSFSGQAYEQYF.

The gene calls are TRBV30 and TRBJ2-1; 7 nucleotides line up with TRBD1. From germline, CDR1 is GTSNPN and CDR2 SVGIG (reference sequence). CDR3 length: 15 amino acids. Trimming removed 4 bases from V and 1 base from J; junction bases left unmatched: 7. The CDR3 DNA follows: TGTGCCTGGAACTTCCCGGACAGGTCCTACAATGAGCAGTTCTTC. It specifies CAWNFPDRSYNEQFF. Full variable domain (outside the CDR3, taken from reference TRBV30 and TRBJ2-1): SQTIHQWPATLVQPVGSPLSLECTVEGTSNPNLYWYRQAAGRGLQLLFYSVGIGQISSEVPQNLSASRPQDRQFILSSKKLLLSDSGFYLCAWNFPDRSYNEQFFGPGTRLTVL.

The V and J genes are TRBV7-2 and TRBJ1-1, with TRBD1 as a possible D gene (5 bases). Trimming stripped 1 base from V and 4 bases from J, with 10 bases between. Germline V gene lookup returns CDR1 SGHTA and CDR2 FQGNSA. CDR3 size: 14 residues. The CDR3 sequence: CASSLEPGRTEAFF. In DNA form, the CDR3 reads TGTGCCAGCAGCTTAGAGCCGGGACGCACTGAAGCTTTCTTT.

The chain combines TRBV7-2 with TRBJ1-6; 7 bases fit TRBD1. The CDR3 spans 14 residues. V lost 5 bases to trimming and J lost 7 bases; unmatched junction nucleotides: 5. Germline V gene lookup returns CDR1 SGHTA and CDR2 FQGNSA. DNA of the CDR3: TGTGCCAGCAGCCCCGAGACAGGGAATTCACCCCTCCACTTT. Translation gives CASSPETGNSPLHF.

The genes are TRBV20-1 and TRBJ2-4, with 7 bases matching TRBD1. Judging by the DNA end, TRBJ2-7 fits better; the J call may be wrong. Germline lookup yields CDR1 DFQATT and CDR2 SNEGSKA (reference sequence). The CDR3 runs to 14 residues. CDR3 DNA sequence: TGCAGTGCTAGATTCAGGGGGAGCCCCTACGAGCAGTACTTC. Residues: CSARFRGSPYEQYF.

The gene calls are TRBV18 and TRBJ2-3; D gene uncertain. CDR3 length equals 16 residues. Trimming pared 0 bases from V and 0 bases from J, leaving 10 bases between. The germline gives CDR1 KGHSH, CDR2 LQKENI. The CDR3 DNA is TGTGCCAGCTCACCACCGGGCAGACTTAGCACAGATACGCAGTATTTT. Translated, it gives CASSPPGRLSTDTQYF.

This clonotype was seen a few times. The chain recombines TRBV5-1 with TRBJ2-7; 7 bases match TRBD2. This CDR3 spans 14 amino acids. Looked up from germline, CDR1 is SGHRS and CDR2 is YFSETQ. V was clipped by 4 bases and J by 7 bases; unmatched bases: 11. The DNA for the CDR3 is TGCGCCAGCAGCCCAGCGGGACTAATAACGGAGCAGTACTTC. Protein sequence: CASSPAGLITEQYF.

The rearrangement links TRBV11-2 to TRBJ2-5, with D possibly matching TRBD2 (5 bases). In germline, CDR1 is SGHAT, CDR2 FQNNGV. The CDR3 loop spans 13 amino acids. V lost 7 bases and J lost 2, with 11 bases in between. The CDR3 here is CASTPGLQETQYF. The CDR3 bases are TGTGCCAGCACCCCAGGACTTCAAGAGACCCAGTACTTC. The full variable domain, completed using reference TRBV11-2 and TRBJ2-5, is EAGVAQSPRYKIIEKRQSVAFWCNPISGHATLYWYQQILGQGPKLLIQFQNNGVVDDSQLPKDRFSAERLKGVDSTLKIQPAKLEDSAVYLCASTPGLQETQYFGPGTRLLVL.

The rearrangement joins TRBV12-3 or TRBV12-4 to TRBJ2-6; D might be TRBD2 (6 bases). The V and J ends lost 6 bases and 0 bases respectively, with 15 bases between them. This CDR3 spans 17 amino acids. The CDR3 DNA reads TGTGCCAGCAGAACGGGACTTCCCGGCTCTGGGGCCAACGTCCTGACTTTC. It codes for CASRTGLPGSGANVLTF.

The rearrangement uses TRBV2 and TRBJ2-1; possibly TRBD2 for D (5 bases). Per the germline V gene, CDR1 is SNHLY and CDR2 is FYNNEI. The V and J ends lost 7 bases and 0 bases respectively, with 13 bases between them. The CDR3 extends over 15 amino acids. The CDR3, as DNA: TGTGCCAGCACTCCGGACTCGAACTCCTACAATGAGCAGTTCTTC. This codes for CASTPDSNSYNEQFF.

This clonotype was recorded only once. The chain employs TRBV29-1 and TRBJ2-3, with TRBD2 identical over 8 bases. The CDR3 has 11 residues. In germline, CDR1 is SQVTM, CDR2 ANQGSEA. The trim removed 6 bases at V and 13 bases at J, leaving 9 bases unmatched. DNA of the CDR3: TGCAGCGTCCCCCTCGGGACTAGAAAGTATTTT. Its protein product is CSVPLGTRKYF.

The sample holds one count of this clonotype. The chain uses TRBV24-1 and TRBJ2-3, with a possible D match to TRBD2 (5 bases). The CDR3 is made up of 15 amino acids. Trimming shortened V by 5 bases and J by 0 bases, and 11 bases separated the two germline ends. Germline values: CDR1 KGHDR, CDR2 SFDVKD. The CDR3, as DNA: TGTGCCACCAGTGCTGTGGAGGACAGCACAGATACGCAGTATTTT. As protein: CATSAVEDSTDTQYF.

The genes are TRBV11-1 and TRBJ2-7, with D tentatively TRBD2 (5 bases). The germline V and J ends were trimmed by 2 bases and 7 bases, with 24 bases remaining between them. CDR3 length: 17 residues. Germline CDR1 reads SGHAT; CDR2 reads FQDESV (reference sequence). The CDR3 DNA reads TGTGCCAGCAGCTTATGGGGAGCGGCGGAGGCCCCCCTGGAGCAGTACTTC. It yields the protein CASSLWGAAEAPLEQYF.

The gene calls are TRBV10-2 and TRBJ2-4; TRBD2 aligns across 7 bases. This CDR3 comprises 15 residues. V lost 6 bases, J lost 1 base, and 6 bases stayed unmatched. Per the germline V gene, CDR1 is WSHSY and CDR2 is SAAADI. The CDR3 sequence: CASRERDGAKNIQYF. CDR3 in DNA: TGCGCCAGCAGAGAGCGGGATGGGGCCAAAAACATTCAGTACTTC.

This CDR3 is CASSSRGPETEAFF. The CDR3 bases are TGTGCCAGCAGCTCCAGGGGGCCTGAAACTGAAGCTTTCTTT. The chain recombines TRBV9 with TRBJ1-1, with 8 nucleotides matching TRBD1. The CDR3 is made up of 14 amino acids. J gave up 5 bases and V 4 bases, and 7 bases lay outside the gene matches. Germline-derived CDR1 and CDR2 are SGDLS and YYNGEE.

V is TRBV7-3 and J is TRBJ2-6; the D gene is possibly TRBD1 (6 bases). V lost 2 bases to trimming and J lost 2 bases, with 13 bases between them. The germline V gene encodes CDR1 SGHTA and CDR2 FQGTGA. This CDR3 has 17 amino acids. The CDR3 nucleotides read TGTGCCAGCAGCTTAGACAGGACCAACCCTGGGGCCAACGTCCTGACTTTC. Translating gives CASSLDRTNPGANVLTF.

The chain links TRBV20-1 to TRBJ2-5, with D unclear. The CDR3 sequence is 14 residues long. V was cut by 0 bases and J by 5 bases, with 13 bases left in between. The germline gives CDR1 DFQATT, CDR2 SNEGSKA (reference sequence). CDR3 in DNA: TGCAGTGCTAGAGATGTCCAGTCTTGGGAGACCCAGTACTTC. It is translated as CSARDVQSWETQYF.

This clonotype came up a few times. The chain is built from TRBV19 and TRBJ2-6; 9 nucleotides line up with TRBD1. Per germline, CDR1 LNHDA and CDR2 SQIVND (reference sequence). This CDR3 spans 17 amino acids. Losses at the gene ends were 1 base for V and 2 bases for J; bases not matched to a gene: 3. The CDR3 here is CASSIARDRAGANVLTF. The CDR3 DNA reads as TGTGCCAGTAGTATAGCCCGGGACAGGGCTGGGGCCAACGTCCTGACTTTC.